This T cell receptor beta chain was recovered during a study of beta chain features in type 1 diabetes. Study background: The study examined about 110,000,000 sorted cells across all samples. Overall study findings and caveats: The cDNA sequencing approach could over-represent high-TCR-expressing cells. There was a moderate but significant shortening of TCRB CDR3s in all four CD4+ subsets of Type 1 diabetes patients. Type 1 diabetes patients had VDJ junctions that carried fewer insertions and more deletions. PCR might pick shorter templates more often, in the same way for patients and controls.

This clone was seen a few times. Its antigen is unidentified. The germline V gene encodes CDR1 SGHRS and CDR2 YFSETQ. The trim removed 5 bases at V and 2 bases at J, leaving 7 bases unmatched. The CDR3 consists of 14 residues. The study reverse transcribed the entire isolated RNA, so it sequenced expressed TCRB transcripts. Libraries were prepared by immunoSEQ multiplex PCR; TCRdb keeps only in-frame clonotypes and omits some of them. The sample comprises 250,000 or so clones, 11% to 15% of which are singletons, and roughly 0.019% rests with the top ten. The chain couples TRBV5-1 to TRBJ2-7; 7 nucleotides line up with TRBD1. The clonotype comes from a man aged 30 to 39 with type 1 diabetes. Input material: naive CD4+ T cells from blood. CDR3 loop: CASRLSGTAYEQYF. The CDR3, as DNA: TGCGCCAGCAGATTATCCGGGACAGCCTACGAGCAGTACTTC.